This T cell receptor (beta chain) was identified during a study of cytomegalovirus exposure and HLA in healthy donors. Background on the study: An early data release held tens of millions of unique TCRs from HLA-typed donors.

The PCR ran on 60 Vbeta and 13 Jbeta primers. Sequenced by immunoSEQ multiplex PCR; TCRdb stores in-frame clones only, minus some. This table has about 160,000 clones, 75% to 90% appearing once. These donors counted as nominally healthy when sampled, but unrecorded immune exposures were likely. V was shortened by 2 bases and J by 4 bases, with 9 bases between the two germline ends. CDR3 length: 14 amino acids. Germline CDR1 MNHEY, CDR2 SMNVEV (reference sequence). The V gene is TRBV27, the J gene TRBJ1-5; D remains unclear. Sequencing input: PBMCs. This clonotype was obtained from a male donor in good health and CMV-seropositive. CDR3 in DNA: TGTGCCAGCAGTTTACAAGGGAGAAATCAGCCCCAGCATTTT. Translated: CASSLQGRNQPQHF.